This T cell receptor beta chain was documented in a study of blood T cells in healthy people across ages. Across the study: Template switching picked up about one barcoded beta molecule for each two T cells.

CDR3 length equals 14 residues. Primed by a sample-barcoded 5' primer and a J-beta primer mix, a second PCR proceeded for 7 to 11 cycles. TCRdb fed the 5' RACE reads into MiXCR, producing one record per CDR3 protein. This table has fewer than 2,000,000 distinct CDR3 sequences, about two fifths appearing once. There were healthy Caucasian individuals from Russia, aged roughly 6 to 100, serving as donors. The chain uses TRBV21-1 and TRBJ1-2. TRBV21-1 corresponds to a pseudogene. This TCR came from a human donor in good health. The specimen was blood. This CDR3 is CAGSIDSGRDGYTF. The CDR3 coding sequence is TGTGCCGGCAGCATTGACAGCGGACGGGATGGCTACACCTTC.